This is a list of T cell receptor beta chains from one sample in a study of T cell repertoires in cytomegalovirus infection. MiXCR, applied by TCRdb to the reads, yields one record per CDR3 protein. The table shows around 140,000 distinct CDR3 sequences, with 5.5% to 8% occurring only once. Sequenced input: PBMCs. The receptor set was obtained from a human donor in good health (CMV status not recorded). Some clones in this sample may be carry-over from other donors' samples. Both conserved end residues are part of each CDR3. D genes are given only for firm matches. Clone size is given for some rows only: seen once, a few or many times, or a class if the clone is expanded.

size | J | length | V | D | DNA | CDR3
few | TRBJ1-1 | 14 | TRBV20-1 | - | TGCAGTGCTAATTCCGCGGGGCAGAACACTGAAGCTTTCTTT | CSANSAGQNTEAFF
many | TRBJ1-1 | 16 | TRBV6-5 | - | TGTGCCAGCAGTTACTCGAGACGGCAACGGGGCACTGAAGCTTTCTTT | CASSYSRRQRGTEAFF
many | TRBJ2-3 | 13 | TRBV20-1 | TRBD2 | TGCAGTGCTAGGTCTAGCGGGACAGATACGCAGTATTTT | CSARSSGTDTQYF
many | TRBJ1-5 | 15 | TRBV7-8 | - | TGTGCCAGCAGCTTTGGGGGGGCTGAGGGTCAGCCCCAGCATTTT | CASSFGGAEGQPQHF
many | TRBJ1-1 | 16 | TRBV7-2 | TRBD1 | TGTGCCAGCAGCCACGAAGGGACAGGGCGGAACACTGAAGCTTTCTTT | CASSHEGTGRNTEAFF
- | TRBJ2-7 | 12 | TRBV6-2/TRBV6-3 | - | TGTGCCAGCAGTTACGTCTCCTACGAGCAGTACTTC | CASSYVSYEQYF
many | TRBJ1-5 | 16 | TRBV7-2 | - | TGTGCCAGCAGCTTAGGCCCAGGGCGCTCAGCCCAGCCCCAGCATTTT | CASSLGPGRSAQPQHF
many | TRBJ1-2 | 14 | TRBV12-3/TRBV12-4 | - | TGTGCCAGCAGTTTGAGGGGCCTCGACTATGGCTACACCTTC | CASSLRGLDYGYTF
few | TRBJ2-3 | 12 | TRBV12-3/TRBV12-4 | - | TGTGCCAGCAGCCAGGAGATAGATACGCAGTATTTT | CASSQEIDTQYF
many | TRBJ2-7 | 15 | TRBV4-1 | - | TGCGCCAGCAGCCAAGAAGAGGCCCGATCCTACGAGCAGTACTTC | CASSQEEARSYEQYF
- | TRBJ1-1 | 14 | TRBV10-3 | - | TGTGCCATCAGTGGGAATGCGTGGGACACTGAAGCTTTCTTT | CAISGNAWDTEAFF